This T cell receptor (beta chain) was recovered during a study of response to subunit inactivated influenza vaccine. Overall study findings and caveats: The authors proposed limited new T cell recruitment per seasonal influenza vaccination.

The V end lost 1 base, the J end lost 4 bases, and 16 bases lay between the germline ends. The length of the CDR3 is 15 residues. The V gene's germline CDR1 is SQVTM and CDR2 ANQGSEA. Using its own MiXCR run on the RT-PCR reads, TCRdb lists one record per CDR3 protein. The sample carries about 190,000 distinct CDR3 sequences, around 14% recorded once. This clonotype has only a few counts. Antigen unknown. The receptor's source is a man aged 45-60 years who received an inactivated influenza vaccine. This chain connects TRBV29-1 to TRBJ1-2; tentative D call: TRBD1 (6 bases). The material was CD8+ T cells sorted from PBMCs, obtained 4 to 6 days after vaccination. The CDR3 DNA sequence: TGCAGCGTTGAAGCTAGAGGGGGGCGTAGCTATGGCTACACCTTC. Its translation is CSVEARGGRSYGYTF.